Listed below are T cell receptor beta chains from one sample, sequenced in a study of OX40 agonist ivuxolimab in advanced cancers. The assay was immunoSEQ multiplex PCR, and TCRdb's table has in-frame clones only and misses some. Counted here are 50,000 to 70,000 clones, approximately 93% occurring once; the ten biggest clones make up more than 15%. Here the sequenced sample was CD4+ or CD8+ T cells sorted from blood, taken in a trial of the OX40 agonist ivuxolimab. Receptors originate from an adult with an advanced solid tumor such as melanoma, head and neck, liver or kidney cancer. CDR3s include the opening cysteine and the closing phenylalanine or tryptophan. A D gene is named only where the DNA matches it firmly. Clone size is not always given. Where it is, it says once, few, many or a class for expanded clones.

v_call,d_call,j_call,clone_size,cdr3_nt,cdr3_aa
TRBV5-1,-,TRBJ2-1,-,TGCGCCAGCAGCTTGAGGTACCCTTCTGGAGAGCAGTTCTTC,CASSLRYPSGEQFF
TRBV7-9,TRBD1,TRBJ1-2,-,TGTGCCAGCAGCTCACGACCGGGACAGCCCTATGGCTACACCTTC,CASSSRPGQPYGYTF
TRBV4-3,-,TRBJ2-5,-,TGCGCCAGCAGCCAAGATAGGGGGACTGAGACCCAGTACTTC,CASSQDRGTETQYF
TRBV4-3,TRBD1,TRBJ2-5,-,TGCGCCAGCAGCCAGGGAAGGGGGCGACAGTCACATGAGACCCAGTACTTC,CASSQGRGRQSHETQYF
TRBV6-5,-,TRBJ2-7,-,TGTGCCAGCAGTCCCGGGACATGGTCGTCCTACGAGCAGTACTTC,CASSPGTWSSYEQYF
TRBV6-6,-,TRBJ1-1,-,TGTGCCACCTGGACTGGGAAAGCTTTCTTT,CATWTGKAFF
TRBV28,TRBD2,TRBJ2-3,-,TGTGCCAGCAGTTCCGGCGGACTAGCGGGAGGGTCTATTAAGGATACGCAGTATTTT,CASSSGGLAGGSIKDTQYF
TRBV5-1,-,TRBJ2-2,-,TGCGCCAGCAGCTTGGGCGAGACATACACCGGGGAGCTGTTTTTT,CASSLGETYTGELFF
TRBV6-1,-,TRBJ2-7,-,TGTGCCAGCAGTGAATGGAGGTCAGTCAGCTCCTACGAGCAGTACTTC,CASSEWRSVSSYEQYF
TRBV9,-,TRBJ1-3,-,TGTGCCAGCAGCGTAGCGGGCTGGGAGGGTGACACCATATATTTT,CASSVAGWEGDTIYF
TRBV30,-,TRBJ2-7,-,TGTGCCTGGACCCCGGGGCTAGTAGACGAGCAGTACTTC,CAWTPGLVDEQYF
TRBV9,-,TRBJ2-2,-,TGTGCCAGCAGCTACGACAGCTCGAACACCGGGGAGCTGTTTTTT,CASSYDSSNTGELFF
TRBV19,-,TRBJ1-2,-,TGTGCCAGTTGGGGCAGGTATGGTGGCTACACCTTC,CASWGRYGGYTF
TRBV6-5,TRBD1,TRBJ2-7,-,TGTGCCAGCAGTTACGGGACAGGGGCCTACGAGCAGTACTTC,CASSYGTGAYEQYF
TRBV27,TRBD1,TRBJ1-2,-,TGTGCCAGCAGGTGGGGACAGGGGGCTGGCTACACCTTC,CASRWGQGAGYTF
TRBV7-3,-,TRBJ2-1,-,TGTGCCAGCAGCCCGAGCACAGGTAACAATGAGCAGTTCTTC,CASSPSTGNNEQFF
TRBV15,-,TRBJ2-7,-,TGTGCCACCAGCAGAGATCCGATAAGTGGATACGAGCAGTACTTC,CATSRDPISGYEQYF
TRBV4-1,-,TRBJ2-7,-,TGCGCCAGCAGCCAAGGAAAGGGTTATGAGCAGTACTTC,CASSQGKGYEQYF
TRBV4-3,-,TRBJ1-2,-,TGCGCCAGCAGCCAACTAATCAGCCCGTCCTATGGCTACACCTTC,CASSQLISPSYGYTF
TRBV2,TRBD1,TRBJ1-2,-,TGTGCCAGCAGCGAGGGACAGGGCTATGGCTACACCTTC,CASSEGQGYGYTF
TRBV7-9,TRBD1,TRBJ1-4,-,TGTGCCAGCAGCTCGGGGACAGGGGGTGAAAAACTGTTTTTT,CASSSGTGGEKLFF
TRBV12-2,-,TRBJ1-2,-,TGTGCAAGTCGCTTAGATTGGAACCCCTATGGCTACACCTTC,CASRLDWNPYGYTF
TRBV13,TRBD1,TRBJ2-5,-,TGTGCCAGCAGCTTCGACAGGGGGCCAGAGACCCAGTACTTC,CASSFDRGPETQYF
TRBV27,TRBD2,TRBJ2-1,-,TGTGCCAGCAGTTTACTAGCGGGAGGGAATGAGCAGTTCTTC,CASSLLAGGNEQFF
TRBV4-1,-,TRBJ2-7,-,TGCGCCAGCAGCCAAGATCGGCAGTGGGGTTACGAGCAGTACTTC,CASSQDRQWGYEQYF
TRBV7-2,-,TRBJ2-3,-,TGTGCCAGCAGCCGACGATCCACTAGCACAGATACGCAGTATTTT,CASSRRSTSTDTQYF
TRBV4-1,TRBD1,TRBJ2-2,once,TGCGCCAGCAGCCAAGGGACAGGGTACGCCGGGGAGCTGTTTTTT,CASSQGTGYAGELFF
TRBV19,-,TRBJ2-3,-,TGTGCCAGTCAGTGGGGCCCCATTGCAGATACGCAGTATTTT,CASQWGPIADTQYF
TRBV1,-,TRBJ2-3,-,TGCACCAGCAGCCAAGCTTTGGGAGCGGACGTGAAAGATACGCAGTATTTT,CTSSQALGADVKDTQYF